This T cell receptor beta chain derives from a study of breast tumors, draining lymph nodes, adjacent tissues. This clonotype is a singleton in its sample. J lost 8 bases, V lost 3 bases, and 6 bases had no gene match. Germline V lookup: CDR1 SEHNR, CDR2 FQNEAQ (reference sequence). The CDR3 loop spans 13 amino acids. MiXCR, applied by TCRdb to the multiplex PCR reads, yields one record per CDR3 protein. The table records about 14,000 distinct CDR3 sequences, around 59% of them present only once. The receptor's source is a female donor with breast cancer. Some clones in this sample may be carry-over from other donors' samples. The sample consisted of tumor-adjacent breast tissue. The chain carries TRBV7-9 and TRBJ1-1; 7 bases are shared with TRBD1. The CDR3 coding sequence is TGTGCCAGCAGCTTCTTACAGGGGAACGAAGCTTTCTTT. It is translated as CASSFLQGNEAFF. The full variable domain, with the rest looked up from reference TRBV7-9 and TRBJ1-1, is DTGVSQNPRHKITKRGQNVTFRCDPISEHNRLYWYRQTLGQGPEFLTYFQNEAQLEKSRLLSDRFSAERPKGSFSTLEIQRTEQGDSAMYLCASSFLQGNEAFFGQGTRLTVV.